This T cell receptor (beta chain) emerged from a study of T cells expressing NK-cell markers. Findings and limits, study-wide: Dominant NKG2C+ clonotype frequencies of 1.0-7.0% of CD8+ T cells were measured in five or six donors.

TCRdb re-called the 5' RACE reads and gives one entry per CDR3 protein, without DNA. The sample totals about 260,000 distinct CDR3 sequences. On this clonotype: Its cognate antigen is unknown.

This CDR3 spans 15 amino acids. CDR1 and CDR2 (germline): LGHNA, YSLEER. This sequence was found in a woman aged 18-70 years in good health. The V gene is TRBV4-3, the J gene TRBJ2-1. Sequenced sample: blood T cells: a sorted CD56 or NKG2C T cell subset, CD4+ or CD8+ T cells, or bulk PBMC T cells (not recorded which). The CDR3 sequence is CASSQVHRADNEQFF.